Listed here are 25 T cell receptor beta chains from one sample, sequenced in a study of OX40 agonist ivuxolimab in advanced cancers. Here immunoSEQ multiplex PCR was the method, and the copy in TCRdb shows in-frame clones only, minus some. The sample shows tens of thousands of clones, about 80% of them seen only once. The source was CD4+ or CD8+ T cells sorted from blood, collected in a trial of the OX40 agonist ivuxolimab. These TCRs come from an adult with an advanced solid tumor such as melanoma, head and neck, liver or kidney cancer.

The rearrangement links TRBV6-5 to TRBJ2-7, with D maybe TRBD2 (6 bases). The germline V and J ends were trimmed by 6 bases and 7 bases, with 13 bases remaining between them. The CDR3 sequence is 12 residues long. The V gene's germline CDR1 is MNHEY and CDR2 SVGAGI. The CDR3 DNA sequence: TGTGCCAGCAGGCCCGCGGGGCGGGAGCAGTACTTC. It encodes CASRPAGREQYF.

The V gene is TRBV7-2, the J gene TRBJ1-1; 7 nucleotides line up with TRBD1. Germline V gene sequence: CDR1 SGHTA, CDR2 FQGNSA. The CDR3 is 16 residues long. Germline trimming cut 2 bases from V and 1 base from J; bases unmatched to any gene: 7. The CDR3 spells CASSLNRGRRNTEAFF. The CDR3 DNA is TGTGCCAGCAGCTTAAATAGGGGGCGAAGGAACACTGAAGCTTTCTTT.

The V call is TRBV13, the J call TRBJ2-7; 7 nucleotides align to TRBD2. From germline, CDR1 is PRHDT and CDR2 FYEKMQ (reference sequence). V trimming: 6 bases; J trimming: 6 bases; junction bases outside the gene matches: 8. The CDR3 is 13 residues long. The CDR3 nucleotides are TGTGCCAGCAGTGCCACGGGAGGAGGCGAGCAGTACTTC. It specifies CASSATGGGEQYF.

CDR3 loop: CASSLRGGLEASYEQYF. CDR3 DNA sequence: TGCGCCAGCAGCCTGAGGGGAGGGCTCGAAGCGAGCTACGAGCAGTACTTC. This chain uses TRBV5-1 with TRBJ2-7, with 7 nucleotides matching TRBD2. Germline CDR1 SGHRS, CDR2 YFSETQ. The length of the CDR3 is 17 residues. Trimming took 4 bases from V and 3 from J; bases not matched to a gene: 16.

V usage is TRBV6-5 and J usage is TRBJ2-7, with no clear D. Trimming took off 0 bases at V and 2 bases at J, with 8 bases between the two ends. In germline, CDR1 is MNHEY, CDR2 SVGAGI. This CDR3 spans 14 amino acids. The CDR3 DNA is TGTGCCAGCAGTTACTCGGCAGAAGCCTACGAGCAGTACTTC. Translated, it gives CASSYSAEAYEQYF.

V usage is TRBV9 and J usage is TRBJ2-1; D is possibly TRBD2 (6 bases). Trimming pared 0 bases from V and 7 bases from J, leaving 14 bases between. The CDR3 totals 15 residues. Germline loops: CDR1 SGDLS, CDR2 YYNGEE. The CDR3 sequence: CASSVGSGPPNEQFF. In DNA, the CDR3 is TGTGCCAGCAGCGTAGGTAGCGGTCCCCCGAATGAGCAGTTCTTC.

Only one count was recorded for this clone. The chain carries TRBV6-6 and TRBJ2-1; TRBD2 might be the D (6 bases). The CDR3 is 13 residues long. V was shortened by 2 bases and J by 10 bases, with 12 bases between the two germline ends. The germline V gene has CDR1 MNHNY and CDR2 SVGAGI (reference sequence). The CDR3 DNA follows: TGTGCCAGCAGTTACATCGGGGGTAGGGAGCAGTTCTTC. Protein: CASSYIGGREQFF.

The rearrangement joins TRBV6-5 to TRBJ2-7; D tentatively reads TRBD1 or TRBD2 (5 bases each). CDR1 is MNHEY, CDR2 SVGAGI, per germline. V was shortened by 5 bases and J by 4 bases, with 15 bases between the two germline ends. This CDR3 is built from 14 residues. The CDR3 DNA reads as TGTGCCAGCAGTATACCGGGACGGTATTACGAGCAGTACTTC. Translation gives CASSIPGRYYEQYF.

The rearrangement uses TRBV7-8 and TRBJ2-2; a weak D match, TRBD1 (6 bases). Trimming removed 1 base from V and 5 bases from J, with 14 bases in between. From germline, CDR1 is SGHVS and CDR2 FQNEAQ. CDR3 size: 16 residues. CDR3 coding DNA: TGTGCCAGCAGCTTAGAGGCGACAGGACGGACCGGGGAGCTGTTTTTT. Protein product: CASSLEATGRTGELFF.

This clone is labeled as medium-sized. V is TRBV2 and J is TRBJ2-5; 9 nucleotides agree with TRBD1. This CDR3 has 14 amino acids. Looked up from germline, CDR1 is SNHLY and CDR2 is FYNNEI. The ends lost 8 bases at V and 5 bases at J; junction bases unmatched: 9. The chain's CDR3 is CASGVQGAFETQYF. DNA for the CDR3: TGTGCCAGCGGAGTACAGGGGGCGTTTGAGACCCAGTACTTC.

The chain recombines TRBV4-3 with TRBJ1-6, with a possible D match to TRBD1 (6 bases). V gave up 3 bases and J gave up 10 bases, with 10 bases separating them. CDR3 length equals 13 residues. Germline V CDR1 and CDR2: LGHNA, YSLEER. This chain's CDR3 is CASSHDRFSPLHF. The CDR3 nucleotides read TGCGCCAGCAGCCATGACAGGTTCTCACCCCTCCACTTT.

This chain uses TRBV6-1 with TRBJ1-1, with TRBD1 identical over 8 bases. Germline V gene data show CDR1 as MNHNS and CDR2 as SASEGT. V shed 2 bases and J 11 bases; nucleotides not matched to a gene: 10. This CDR3 has 14 residues. The CDR3 region is CASSEMGETGVAFF. Here the CDR3 DNA reads TGTGCCAGCAGTGAAATGGGTGAGACAGGGGTGGCTTTCTTT.

This clone was detected once. This chain connects TRBV7-9 to TRBJ2-5, with D tentatively TRBD1 (6 bases). This CDR3 has 14 amino acids. Looked up from germline, CDR1 is SEHNR and CDR2 is FQNEAQ (reference sequence). Trimming stripped 5 bases from V and 1 base from J, with 11 bases between. This CDR3 is CASSPRDTQETQYF. CDR3 bases: TGTGCCAGCAGCCCACGGGACACCCAAGAGACCCAGTACTTC.

This chain joins TRBV6-5 and TRBJ2-1; perhaps D is TRBD1 or TRBD2 (5 bases each). Per germline, CDR1 MNHEY and CDR2 SVGAGI. V lost 4 bases and J 2 bases, leaving 9 bases between the germline ends. The CDR3 contains 14 residues. The DNA for the CDR3 is TGTGCCAGCAGTTCCGGGACCCCCTACAATGAGCAGTTCTTC. Residues: CASSSGTPYNEQFF.

The chain employs TRBV6-6 and TRBJ2-2; D ambiguous. Germline loops: CDR1 MNHNY, CDR2 SVGAGI (reference sequence). The length of the CDR3 is 13 residues. With 5 bases removed from V and 1 base from J, the gap between germline ends came to 5 bases. DNA for the CDR3: TGTGCCAGCAGTCCCCTGAACACCGGGGAGCTGTTTTTT. Protein sequence: CASSPLNTGELFF.

In nucleotides, the CDR3 is TGTGCCAGTAGTATAGTGGCCTCCCGCGAGCAGTACTTC. As protein: CASSIVASREQYF. The chain joins TRBV19 to TRBJ2-7; no reliable D call. This CDR3 comprises 13 residues. The ends were cut back, 1 base at V and 6 bases at J, with 10 bases in the middle. Per the germline V gene, CDR1 is LNHDA and CDR2 is SQIVND (reference sequence). The full variable domain, rest sourced from reference TRBV19 and TRBJ2-7, is DGGITQSPKYLFRKEGQNVTLSCEQNLNHDAMYWYRQDPGQGLRLIYYSQIVNDFQKGDIAEGYSVSREKKESFPLTVTSAQKNPTAFYLCASSIVASREQYFGPGTRLTVT.

This clone has only one observation. The rearrangement uses TRBV4-1 and TRBJ2-1; D possibly corresponds to TRBD2 (5 bases). CDR1 is MGHRA, CDR2 YSYEKL, per germline. This CDR3 has 15 residues. Trimming took off 3 bases at V and 0 bases at J, with 9 bases between the two ends. CDR3 nucleotide sequence: TGCGCCAGCAGCCACGGGATTAGCTCCTACAATGAGCAGTTCTTC. It encodes CASSHGISSYNEQFF.

The gene calls are TRBV6-6 and TRBJ2-7; the D gene is possibly TRBD2 (5 bases). Germline CDR1 and CDR2: MNHNY and SVGAGI (reference sequence). V was trimmed by 2 bases and J by 3 bases, leaving 17 bases between them. This CDR3 comprises 16 residues. In DNA form, the CDR3 reads TGTGCCAGCAGTTACATGGGAGCCCCGACCCACTACGAGCAGTACTTC. It yields the protein CASSYMGAPTHYEQYF.

This chain links TRBV4-1 with TRBJ1-1; weak D call: TRBD1 (5 bases). Germline V gene lookup returns CDR1 MGHRA and CDR2 YSYEKL. This CDR3 comprises 14 residues. V shed 7 bases and J shed 4 bases, with 16 bases lying between them. As DNA, the CDR3 is TGCGCCAGCAAGATTAGTGACGGGACCACTGAAGCTTTCTTT. Translation: CASKISDGTTEAFF.

This clone appeared a few times. V gene TRBV11-3 combines with J gene TRBJ2-7; 7 bases match TRBD2. The CDR3 has 18 amino acids. Unmatched junction bases numbered 11, after V lost 0 bases and J lost 0 bases. Germline CDR1 SGHNT, CDR2 YENEEA. CDR3 nucleotide sequence: TGTGCCAGCAGCTTAGATCTAGAGGGGACTATATTCTCCTACGAGCAGTACTTC. This encodes CASSLDLEGTIFSYEQYF.

The genes are TRBV29-1 and TRBJ2-7, with 9 bases matching TRBD1. The germline V gene has CDR1 SQVTM and CDR2 ANQGSEA. There are 15 residues in the CDR3. The V gene end was trimmed by 1 base and the J gene end by 2 bases; junction bases not matched to a gene: 6. The CDR3: CSVEVGDREAYEQYF. CDR3 nucleotide sequence: TGCAGCGTTGAAGTTGGGGACAGGGAGGCCTACGAGCAGTACTTC.

This chain links TRBV5-1 with TRBJ2-7; D uncertain. The CDR3 consists of 15 residues. Germline loops: CDR1 SGHRS, CDR2 YFSETQ. V was trimmed by 4 bases and J by 2 bases, leaving 16 bases between them. As DNA, the CDR3 is TGCGCCAGCAGCCGTATTCAGGCGGATCCCTACGAGCAGTACTTC. This codes for CASSRIQADPYEQYF.

Turning to this clone: A single base separates this from a much larger clone, so it may be a read error. The J gene is TRBJ2-3, the V gene TRBV5-5, with TRBD2 as a possible D gene (7 bases). Deletions cut 4 bases from V and 3 bases from J, with 18 bases between. This CDR3 contains 16 residues. Germline V gene lookup returns CDR1 SGHKS and CDR2 YYEKEE (reference sequence). The CDR3 sequence is CASSLEGGRNTDTQYF. Here the CDR3 DNA reads TGTGCCAGCAGCCTGGAGGGGGGGAGGAATACAGATACGCAGTATTTT.

This clone was found many times. The rearrangement joins TRBV4-1 to TRBJ1-2, with D unclear. In germline, CDR1 is MGHRA, CDR2 YSYEKL. V was pared by 0 bases and J by 8 bases, with 16 bases between. The CDR3 has 15 amino acids. CDR3 protein: CASSQEGYWVEGYTF. The CDR3 DNA reads as TGCGCCAGCAGCCAAGAAGGTTACTGGGTTGAGGGCTACACCTTC.

This clone was recorded a few times. The chain combines TRBV7-8 with TRBJ1-1, with a weak D call TRBD1 (6 bases). Germline assignment: CDR1 SGHVS and CDR2 FQNEAQ. The CDR3 runs to 17 residues. Trimming removed 5 bases from V and 11 bases from J, with 30 bases in between. Here the CDR3 DNA reads TGTGCCAGCAGCCTACCGATGTCGGGGGCTTCTTCGTTGGGGGCTTTCTTT. Amino acid sequence: CASSLPMSGASSLGAFF.